These 25 T cell receptor beta chains originate from one sample sequenced in a study of cytomegalovirus exposure and HLA in healthy donors. PCR was performed using 60 Vbeta and 13 Jbeta primers. Produced via immunoSEQ multiplex PCR; TCRdb's table is partial and in-frame only. The sample shows around 120,000 clones, around three quarters of them seen only once. Sequencing input: PBMCs. The receptors were gathered from a woman aged 40 to 50 in good health and CMV-seropositive.

This rearrangement joins TRBV7-2 to TRBJ2-7; TRBD2 agrees at 7 bases. The CDR3 spans 14 residues. Trimming at V came to 3 bases and at J to 3 bases, leaving 5 bases not matched to a gene. Germline V gives CDR1 SGHTA, CDR2 FQGNSA. This CDR3 is CASSLSSGGYEQYF. CDR3 sequence (DNA): TGTGCCAGCAGCTTGAGTTCGGGGGGCTACGAGCAGTACTTC. Looking up the rest from reference TRBV7-2 and TRBJ2-7 gives the full variable domain: GAGVSQSPSNKVTEKGKDVELRCDPISGHTALYWYRQSLGQGLEFLIYFQGNSAPDKSGLPSDRFSAERTGGSVSTLTIQRTQQEDSAVYLCASSLSSGGYEQYFGPGTRLTVT.

This chain connects TRBV10-1 to TRBJ2-7, with TRBD1 matching over 8 bases. CDR1 is WNHNN and CDR2 is SYGVQD in the germline V gene (reference sequence). CDR3 length: 15 residues. V shed 1 base and J 2 bases; nucleotides not matched to a gene: 4. The CDR3 nucleotides read TGCGCCAGCAGTGAGTACAGGGGGATAGCCTACGAGCAGTACTTC. It specifies CASSEYRGIAYEQYF.

The V and J genes are TRBV19 and TRBJ1-6; the D is unclear. This CDR3 contains 15 residues. Germline CDR1 reads LNHDA; CDR2 reads SQIVND (reference sequence). Trimming pared 3 bases from V and 9 bases from J, leaving 15 bases between. This CDR3 is CASSMGGGEISPLHF. In DNA, the CDR3 is TGTGCCAGTAGTATGGGAGGTGGAGAAATTTCACCCCTCCACTTT.

The sample holds one count of this clone. The chain uses TRBV5-6 and TRBJ1-3, with D maybe TRBD1 (5 bases). The CDR3 is 16 amino acids. Per germline, CDR1 SGHDT and CDR2 YYEEEE. The germline V and J ends were trimmed by 0 bases and 5 bases, with 15 bases remaining between them. CDR3 in amino acids: CASSLDTGYRRNTIYF. CDR3 nucleotide sequence: TGTGCCAGCAGCTTGGATACAGGATACAGGAGAAACACCATATATTTT.

The chain uses TRBV2 and TRBJ2-3; D may be TRBD2 (6 bases). The V end lost 4 bases, the J end lost 6 bases, and 11 bases lay between the germline ends. The CDR3 has 13 amino acids. The germline V gene encodes CDR1 SNHLY and CDR2 FYNNEI. The CDR3 sequence is CASSGPGRDTQYF. The CDR3 DNA sequence: TGTGCCAGCAGTGGCCCAGGGAGGGATACGCAGTATTTT.

The chain couples TRBV19 to TRBJ2-3; TRBD1 is a possible D gene (6 bases). The CDR3 extends over 13 amino acids. V was trimmed by 3 bases and J by 4 bases, leaving 8 bases between them. CDR1 LNHDA and CDR2 SQIVND come from the germline V gene (reference sequence). The CDR3 nucleotides are TGTGCCAGTAGTATTACAGGGTCAGATACGCAGTATTTT. Translating gives CASSITGSDTQYF.

The rearrangement uses TRBV4-1 and TRBJ2-3; tentatively, D is TRBD2 (6 bases). Germline assignment: CDR1 MGHRA and CDR2 YSYEKL. Trimming removed 6 bases from V and 6 bases from J, with 10 bases in between. This CDR3 is 12 amino acids long. CDR3 region: CASRGAGDTQYF. The CDR3, as DNA: TGCGCCAGCAGGGGCGCGGGGGATACGCAGTATTTT.

This clone turned up a few times. This chain joins TRBV19 and TRBJ2-1, with D perhaps TRBD2 (7 bases). Looked up from germline, CDR1 is LNHDA and CDR2 is SQIVND (reference sequence). Trimming removed 3 bases from V and 10 bases from J, with 19 bases in between. The CDR3 has 15 residues. CDR3 region: CASSISAGALGEQFF. The CDR3 DNA reads as TGTGCCAGTAGTATTTCCGCGGGGGCCCTCGGAGAGCAGTTCTTC.

This chain connects TRBV5-1 to TRBJ1-6; tentatively, D is TRBD1 (6 bases). Trimming pared 4 bases from V and 14 bases from J, leaving 19 bases between. CDR1 and CDR2 from the germline V gene are SGHRS and YFSETQ. CDR3 length: 14 amino acids. The CDR3 DNA reads as TGCGCCAGCAGCGAGGGACATCCAGGGGAGACCCTCCACTTT. Amino acids: CASSEGHPGETLHF.

The chain joins TRBV7-9 to TRBJ2-7; 10 positions match TRBD1. Losses at the gene ends were 3 bases for V and 2 bases for J; bases not matched to a gene: 4. Germline V gene lookup returns CDR1 SEHNR and CDR2 FQNEAQ (reference sequence). This CDR3 is 15 amino acids long. The CDR3 DNA reads TGTGCCAGCAGCTTTGTTGGGACAGGGGCCTACGAGCAGTACTTC. This translates into CASSFVGTGAYEQYF.

V gene TRBV5-4 combines with J gene TRBJ1-1, with TRBD1 matching 8 bases. CDR1 is SGHNT and CDR2 is YYREEE in the germline V gene (reference sequence). The CDR3 length is 15 residues. V dropped 0 bases and J dropped 2; count of bases not matched to a gene: 3. The CDR3 region is CASSLGQGANTEAFF. CDR3 DNA: TGTGCCAGCAGCTTGGGGCAGGGGGCCAACACTGAAGCTTTCTTT.

The chain joins TRBV30 to TRBJ2-1; 11 nucleotides line up with TRBD2. This CDR3 spans 15 amino acids. Germline values: CDR1 GTSNPN, CDR2 SVGIG (reference sequence). Trimming took 0 bases from V and 10 from J; bases not matched to a gene: 8. This CDR3 reads CAWSVPASGGREQFF. CDR3 in DNA: TGTGCCTGGAGTGTACCGGCTAGCGGGGGGCGAGAGCAGTTCTTC.

The chain has TRBV7-2 and TRBJ2-3; 7 bases match TRBD2. The V segment lost 3 bases and the J segment 3 bases; nucleotides outside the gene matches: 6. The germline V gene has CDR1 SGHTA and CDR2 FQGNSA. The length of the CDR3 is 15 residues. The CDR3 DNA follows: TGTGCCAGCAGCTTGGGGCTACTAGCGACAGATACGCAGTATTTT. It translates to CASSLGLLATDTQYF.

The chain combines TRBV29-1 with TRBJ1-2; TRBD1 aligns across 10 bases. The trim removed 7 bases at V and 7 bases at J, leaving 21 bases unmatched. The CDR3 covers 17 residues. Per the germline V gene, CDR1 is SQVTM and CDR2 is ANQGSEA. This chain's CDR3 is CSADTGTGVRRLVGYTF. The CDR3 region has the DNA TGCAGCGCGGATACCGGGACAGGGGTTCGGCGATTAGTTGGCTACACCTTC.

The chain's CDR3 is CASSQRGQTSYEQYF. DNA for the CDR3: TGCGCCAGCAGCCAAAGGGGACAGACCTCCTACGAGCAGTACTTC. The chain joins TRBV4-3 to TRBJ2-7, with TRBD1 matching over 7 bases. Unmatched junction bases numbered 4, after V lost 2 bases and J lost 0 bases. CDR3 size: 15 residues. The germline V gene encodes CDR1 LGHNA and CDR2 YSLEER.

The chain recombines TRBV6-5 with TRBJ2-1; TRBD2 aligns across 7 bases. Germline assignment: CDR1 MNHEY and CDR2 SVGAGI. The CDR3 extends over 15 amino acids. The J segment lost 8 bases and the V segment lost 0 bases, leaving 7 bases of the junction unmatched. CDR3 in amino acids: CASSYSIRSGDEQFF. The DNA for the CDR3 is TGTGCCAGCAGTTACTCTATTAGGAGCGGGGATGAGCAGTTCTTC.

The chain uses TRBV4-3 and TRBJ2-1; D ambiguous. Germline CDR1 reads LGHNA; CDR2 reads YSLEER. The V end was cut by 0 bases, the J end by 4 bases, with 10 bases between. This CDR3 region has 15 residues. The CDR3 loop is CASSQEAVPYNEQFF. The DNA for the CDR3 is TGCGCCAGCAGCCAAGAGGCGGTCCCGTACAATGAGCAGTTCTTC.

Notes on this clone: Sequence at one end of the junction differs from germline and may be a read error. The genes are TRBV4-2 and TRBJ2-5; D may be TRBD2 (6 bases). This CDR3 contains 12 residues. Germline values: CDR1 LGHNA, CDR2 YNFKEQ. The CDR3 reads CASSQEPATRDF. The CDR3 DNA is TGTGCCAGCAGCCAAGAGCCCGCGACTAGGGACTTC.

This rearrangement joins TRBV30 to TRBJ2-7; D may be TRBD2 (5 bases). CDR1 GTSNPN and CDR2 SVGIG come from the germline V gene (reference sequence). V was shortened by 0 bases and J by 2 bases, with 11 bases between the two germline ends. The CDR3 is made up of 14 amino acids. The CDR3 loop is CAWSVLAGPYEQYF. The CDR3 bases are TGTGCCTGGAGTGTACTGGCGGGCCCCTACGAGCAGTACTTC.

V usage is TRBV7-9 and J usage is TRBJ1-3, with no clear D. V was clipped by 1 base and J by 0 bases, with 7 bases between them. The CDR3 covers 15 residues. Germline CDR1 is SEHNR and CDR2 is FQNEAQ (reference sequence). CDR3 DNA: TGTGCCAGCAGCTTAGGGTTAGTCTCTGGAAACACCATATATTTT. This encodes CASSLGLVSGNTIYF.

A word on this clone: The junction shows a germline mismatch at one end, possibly a read error. At the DNA level, this CDR3 is encoded by other sequences in the same sample as well. The chain employs TRBV9 and TRBJ1-6; D is unresolved. Germline V gives CDR1 SGDLS, CDR2 YYNGEE. CDR3 length equals 16 residues. The CDR3 region is CASSQRPSSYNSPLHF. In DNA, the CDR3 is TGTGCCAGCAGCCAGAGGCCGAGCTCCTATAATTCCCCCCTCCACTTT.

The V gene is TRBV2, the J gene TRBJ2-2, with 13 bases that match TRBD2. Germline V gene lookup returns CDR1 SNHLY and CDR2 FYNNEI. This CDR3 comprises 14 residues. The J segment lost 5 bases and the V segment lost 6 bases, leaving 0 bases of the junction unmatched. The CDR3, as DNA: TGTGCCAGCAGGACTAGCGGGGGGACCGGGGAGCTGTTTTTT. It is translated as CASRTSGGTGELFF.

The V call is TRBV30, the J call TRBJ1-4; 11 bases align to TRBD1. CDR1 and CDR2 from the germline V gene are GTSNPN and SVGIG (reference sequence). The CDR3 totals 20 residues. The ends lost 5 bases at V and 4 bases at J; junction bases unmatched: 21. The CDR3 DNA reads TGTGCCTGGTCAGGGCTGGGGAAGGACAGGGGGCTACGAGGTAATGAAAAACTGTTTTTT. Protein product: CAWSGLGKDRGLRGNEKLFF.

A single count supports this clone. The chain is built from TRBV6-5 and TRBJ1-4; possible D gene TRBD1, 5 bases. CDR3 length: 15 amino acids. V dropped 3 bases and J dropped 7 bases, with 15 bases sitting between them. The V gene's germline CDR1 is MNHEY and CDR2 SVGAGI. This CDR3 reads CASSYTGTRGEKLFF. CDR3 coding DNA: TGTGCCAGCAGTTATACGGGGACGCGGGGTGAAAAACTGTTTTTT.

The CDR3 is CATSIHTGVRRTEAFF. CDR3 coding DNA: TGTGCCACCAGCATACACACAGGGGTAAGGAGAACTGAAGCTTTCTTT. The chain links TRBV15 to TRBJ1-1, with 7 bases aligning to TRBD1. The CDR3 totals 16 residues. The trim removed 4 bases at V and 5 bases at J, leaving 13 bases unmatched. Germline values: CDR1 LNHNV, CDR2 YYDKDF (reference sequence).